This entry lists 3 T cell receptor beta chains sequenced from one sample in a study of glioma-infiltrating T cells. Amplification of TCR alpha and beta CDR3 regions from RNA used iRepertoire nested multiplex PCR. TCRdb reprocessed the multiplex PCR reads with MiXCR, giving one entry per CDR3 protein. This table has about 110,000 distinct CDR3 sequences, 20% to 30% appearing once. Sequencing was done on a sample of glioma tissue, nonneoplastic brain tissue, or PBMCs (not recorded which). All receptors come from a human donor with low-grade glioma or glioblastoma, undergoing nonglioma brain surgery, or in good health (not recorded which).

As regards this clonotype: This may be a read error: a much more frequent sequence differs by one nucleotide. The J gene is TRBJ1-2, the V gene TRBV19; D remains ambiguous. V lost 7 bases and J 6 bases, leaving 9 bases between the germline ends. Germline CDR1 LNHDA, CDR2 SQIVND (reference sequence). There are 11 residues in the CDR3. In DNA form, the CDR3 reads TGTGCCAGTACCCAGAACCATGGCTACACCTTC. Encoded protein: CASTQNHGYTF.

The chain links TRBV5-4 to TRBJ1-1, with D possibly matching TRBD1 (6 bases). CDR3 size: 13 residues. V was trimmed by 0 bases and J by 7 bases, leaving 10 bases between them. Per the germline V gene, CDR1 is SGHNT and CDR2 is YYREEE (reference sequence). The CDR3 coding sequence is TGTGCCAGCAGCTTGGGGGGGCCCATTGAAGCTTTCTTT. This encodes CASSLGGPIEAFF.

This clonotype was found many times. The chain has TRBV6-2 or TRBV6-3 and TRBJ2-2, with D maybe TRBD2 (6 bases). Germline-derived CDR1 and CDR2 are MNHEY and SVGEGT. Trimming removed 0 bases from V and 4 bases from J, with 15 bases in between. This CDR3 spans 17 amino acids. The CDR3, as DNA: TGTGCCAGCAGTTACTCTGCGGAGTTAGCGGTCACCGGGGAGCTGTTTTTT. Protein sequence: CASSYSAELAVTGELFF.